The source of this T cell receptor (beta chain) is a study of T cells in Graves' hyperthyroidism and ophthalmopathy. In the study overall: At initial diagnosis, before any treatment had begun, peripheral blood was obtained.

Ophthalmopathy patients had moderate-to-severe active disease, CAS ≥3, NOSPECS ≥4, and disease duration under 3 months. Every diagnosis used clinical symptoms, serum thyroxine and TRAb, thyroid ultrasound and orbital computed tomography. Using RNA transcripts as the source, TCR beta CDR3 regions were amplified. First-round RT-PCR targeting the TCR CDR3 was performed with the HTBI primer set. TCRdb processed the multiplex PCR reads anew with MiXCR; each CDR3 protein has one entry. The sample holds hundreds of thousands of distinct CDR3 sequences; about 14% are singletons and the top ten take under 15%. The CDR3 loop spans 16 amino acids. V shed 0 bases, J shed 3 bases, and the junction held 5 bases outside the gene matches. Germline V gene sequence: CDR1 SGHRS, CDR2 YFSETQ.

Material: blood. V is TRBV5-1 and J is TRBJ2-1; 8 bases are a match to TRBD2. The receptor's source is a woman aged 45-59 years with Graves' ophthalmopathy. The CDR3 loop reads CASSLAGGGNYNEQFF. In nucleotides, the CDR3 is TGCGCCAGCAGCTTGGCCGGGGGGGGAAACTACAATGAGCAGTTCTTC.